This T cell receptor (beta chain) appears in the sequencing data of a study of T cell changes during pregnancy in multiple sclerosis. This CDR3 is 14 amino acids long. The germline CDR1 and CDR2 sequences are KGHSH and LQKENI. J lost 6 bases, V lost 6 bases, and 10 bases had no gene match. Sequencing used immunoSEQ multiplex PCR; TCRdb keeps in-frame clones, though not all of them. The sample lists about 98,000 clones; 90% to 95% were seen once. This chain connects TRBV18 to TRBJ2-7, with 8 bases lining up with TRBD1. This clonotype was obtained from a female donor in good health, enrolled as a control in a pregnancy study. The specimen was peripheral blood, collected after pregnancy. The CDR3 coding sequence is TGTGCCAGCTCCCCCCCCGGACAGGGTTCCGAGCAGTACTTC. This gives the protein CASSPPGQGSEQYF.